Listed below are T cell receptor beta chains from one sample, sequenced in a study of blood T cell repertoires in COVID-19. The repertoire was sequenced with immunoSEQ multiplex PCR; TCRdb's copy has only in-frame clones and lacks some. The data show 150,000 to 200,000 clones, 80% to 90% seen once. Sequencing input: peripheral blood. These TCRs come from an older woman with COVID-19, enrolled during active disease. CDR3s leave out the opening cysteine and the closing phenylalanine or tryptophan. D genes are given only for firm matches. Not every row has a clone size; where given, it reads once, few, many or a size class.

clone size	V gene	D gene	CDR3 length	J gene	CDR3 protein
few	TRBV9	TRBD1	11	TRBJ2-7	ASSGGQADKQY
NA	TRBV5-1	NA	10	TRBJ1-1	ASSLQDTEAF
NA	TRBV5-5	TRBD1	15	TRBJ1-2	ASSLTTGGVRNYGYT
NA	TRBV15	NA	16	TRBJ1-3	ATSRGGGDRISGNTIY
NA	TRBV30	NA	14	TRBJ2-3	AWSSLGSASTDTQY
NA	TRBV5-8	TRBD1	14	TRBJ2-5	ASSLGRDRVSETQY
NA	TRBV10-1	TRBD2	13	TRBJ2-1	ASSKAGGLSNEQF
NA	TRBV6-5	NA	12	TRBJ1-2	ASSYAGALNGYT
NA	TRBV2	NA	12	TRBJ1-6	ASLRVVGNSPLH
NA	TRBV12-5	NA	11	TRBJ1-1	ASASNVGVEAF
NA	TRBV30	NA	11	TRBJ1-6	AWTGWSNSPLH
NA	TRBV18	NA	8	TRBJ1-2	ASSREGYT
NA	TRBV6-5	NA	13	TRBJ2-1	ASSPGTSSYNEQF
NA	TRBV28	TRBD1	15	TRBJ1-2	ASSFAGTGAAPYGYT
NA	TRBV10-3	NA	11	TRBJ2-7	AILRDTSYEQY
NA	TRBV18	NA	11	TRBJ2-5	ASSRATQETQY
NA	TRBV28	NA	13	TRBJ1-5	ASPNVRGGRQPQH
NA	TRBV3-1/TRBV3-2	NA	12	TRBJ1-2	ASSQALPGMGYT
NA	TRBV3-1/TRBV3-2	NA	13	TRBJ2-2	ASSQDPRGVGELF
NA	TRBV6-6	TRBD1	13	TRBJ1-5	ASTPTGVGNQPQH
NA	TRBV19	TRBD1	13	TRBJ1-2	ASRDRGQYSYGYT
NA	TRBV5-6	TRBD2	14	TRBJ2-6	ASSSRTSGRLSVLT
NA	TRBV2	NA	13	TRBJ2-2	ASSRIRQNTGELF
NA	TRBV28	NA	12	TRBJ1-6	ASSAQGYNSPLH
NA	TRBV4-1	TRBD2	13	TRBJ2-1	ASSQGLAGRDEQF